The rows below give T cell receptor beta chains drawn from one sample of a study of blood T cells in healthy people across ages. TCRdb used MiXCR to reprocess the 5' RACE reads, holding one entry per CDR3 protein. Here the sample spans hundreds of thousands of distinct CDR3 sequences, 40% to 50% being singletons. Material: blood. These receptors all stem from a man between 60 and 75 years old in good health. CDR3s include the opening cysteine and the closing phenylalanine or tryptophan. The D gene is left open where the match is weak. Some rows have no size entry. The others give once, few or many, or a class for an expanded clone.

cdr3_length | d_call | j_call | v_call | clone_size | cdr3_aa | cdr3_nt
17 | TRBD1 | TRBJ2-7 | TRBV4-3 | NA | CASSQDTRTGFSYEQYF | TGCGCCAGCAGCCAAGATACCAGGACAGGGTTCTCCTACGAGCAGTACTTC
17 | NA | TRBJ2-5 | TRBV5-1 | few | CASSPGGVGAGQETQYF | TGCGCCAGCAGCCCCGGAGGGGTCGGAGCGGGCCAAGAGACCCAGTACTTC
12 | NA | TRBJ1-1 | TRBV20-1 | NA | CSARGMGTEAFF | TGCAGTGCTAGAGGGATGGGAACTGAAGCTTTCTTT
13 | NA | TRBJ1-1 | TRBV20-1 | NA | CSASAGAVPEAFF | TGCAGTGCTAGCGCAGGGGCTGTGCCTGAAGCTTTCTTT
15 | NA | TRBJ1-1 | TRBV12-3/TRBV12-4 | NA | CASRSYLRGNTEAFF | TGTGCCAGCAGGTCCTATCTCAGGGGGAACACTGAAGCTTTCTTT
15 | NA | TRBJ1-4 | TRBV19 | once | CASTRVPTTNEKLFF | TGTGCCAGCACTCGGGTTCCTACAACTAATGAAAAACTGTTTTTT
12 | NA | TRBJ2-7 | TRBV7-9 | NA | CASSPQSYEQYF | TGTGCCAGCAGCCCCCAGTCCTACGAGCAGTACTTC
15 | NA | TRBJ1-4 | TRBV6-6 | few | CASRPAGQGFKKLFF | TGTGCCAGCAGGCCCGCGGGACAAGGGTTTAAGAAACTGTTTTTT
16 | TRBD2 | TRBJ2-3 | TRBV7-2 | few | CASSPRLAVLTDTQYF | TGTGCCAGCAGCCCCAGACTAGCGGTTCTCACAGATACGCAGTATTTT
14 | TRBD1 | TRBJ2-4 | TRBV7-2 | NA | CASSPGTGGIIQYF | TGTGCCAGCAGCCCGGGGACAGGGGGCATCATTCAGTACTTC
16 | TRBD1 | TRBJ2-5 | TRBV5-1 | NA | CASSSRQGERVETQYF | TGCGCCAGCAGCTCACGACAGGGGGAAAGGGTGGAGACCCAGTACTTC
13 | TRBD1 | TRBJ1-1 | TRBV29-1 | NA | CSVNQGQGTEAFF | TGCAGCGTGAACCAGGGACAGGGCACTGAAGCTTTCTTT
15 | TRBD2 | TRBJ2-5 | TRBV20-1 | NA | CSASGQLADQETQYF | TGCAGTGCTAGTGGCCAACTAGCGGACCAAGAGACCCAGTACTTC
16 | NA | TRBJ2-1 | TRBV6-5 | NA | CASSLTTPTKGSVEFF | TGTGCCAGCAGCCTTACCACCCCGACAAAGGGATCGGTTGAGTTCTTC
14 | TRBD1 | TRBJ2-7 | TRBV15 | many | CATSSHGQAYEQYF | TGTGCCACCAGCAGTCACGGACAGGCCTACGAGCAGTACTTC